The present entry profiles one T cell receptor beta chain with its context. Its antigen is not known. The data belong to a study of T cells after yellow fever vaccination. Study conclusions and caveats: In post-booster samples, most primary-vaccination clones reappeared (just under 98% CD4, 88% CD8).

Between the trimmed V and J ends, which lost 0 bases and 5 bases, there was a span of 13 bases. CDR3 length equals 15 residues. TCRdb recomputed calls from the 5' RACE reads with MiXCR, one row per CDR3 protein. The profile shows just under 600,000 distinct CDR3 sequences, about 13% of them singletons. J is TRBJ1-2 and V is TRBV12-3 or TRBV12-4, with a possible D match to TRBD1 (5 bases). Sequencing was performed on PBMCs, taken on the day of the yellow fever booster vaccination. The TCR sequence derives from a man aged 25-40 years who received the YFV17D yellow fever vaccine. The CDR3 DNA reads TGTGCCAGCAGTTTAGCTGGGACGCGAGCATATGGCTACACCTTC. Its translation: CASSLAGTRAYGYTF.